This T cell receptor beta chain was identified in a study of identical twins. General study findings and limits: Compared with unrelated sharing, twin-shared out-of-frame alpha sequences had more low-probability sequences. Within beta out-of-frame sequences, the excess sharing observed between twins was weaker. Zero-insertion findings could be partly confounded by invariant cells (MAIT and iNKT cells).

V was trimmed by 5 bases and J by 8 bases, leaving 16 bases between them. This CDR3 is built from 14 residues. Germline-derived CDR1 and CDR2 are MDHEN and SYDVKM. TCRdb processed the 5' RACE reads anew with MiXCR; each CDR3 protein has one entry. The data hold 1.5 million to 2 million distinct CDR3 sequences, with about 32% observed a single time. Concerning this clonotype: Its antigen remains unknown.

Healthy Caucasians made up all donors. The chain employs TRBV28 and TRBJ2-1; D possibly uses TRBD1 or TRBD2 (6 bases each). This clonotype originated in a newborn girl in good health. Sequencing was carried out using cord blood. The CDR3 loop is CASSLSPGADEQFF. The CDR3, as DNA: TGTGCCAGCAGTCTCTCCCCGGGGGCGGATGAGCAGTTCTTC.